This TCR beta chain was captured in a study of cytomegalovirus exposure and HLA in healthy donors (dated by TCRdb to the late 2010s). For the study in its entirety: In an earlier analysis of 550 to 750 of the donors, around 300 Gb of sequence data and 120 million or so unique TCR beta sequences from about 190 million T cells were reported. In a later genetic analysis, genome-wide SNP genotypes for about 65% of the roughly 670 donors were used, and that subset was treated as a discovery cohort. Among some 400 genotyped donors of the cohort, an average of about 240,000 unique TCR beta nucleotide sequences were sequenced per donor, roughly 18% of them non-productive. The study used immunosequencing to profile the T cell repertoires of some 600 subjects and linked those repertoires to cytomegalovirus serostatus. A later analysis re-examined previously published TCR beta repertoires from roughly 720 donors and added high-resolution HLA genotyping to investigate patterns of TCR occurrence. Rather than using new phenotypic data, the later analysis identified candidate immune exposures from TCR beta sequences and from how often those sequences occurred across donors. The number of typed donors differed by locus: 629-630 for A, B, C, DRB1 and DQB1; some 500 for DQA1; approximately 600 for DPA1; and roughly 450 for DPB1. To predict cytomegalovirus infection status, the study combined high-throughput TCR immunosequencing, statistical association of individual TCRs with disease status, and machine learning. The aim of the study was to test whether cataloging public T cell receptors could identify signatures of past pathogen exposure. Besides the first cohort of about 730 subjects, a separate validation cohort made up of about 120 different subjects was used. Of the roughly 420 genotyped donors, 80% to 90% were placed in the genetic ancestry cluster associated with self-reported Caucasian donors. Both class I and class II loci were covered by HLA typing, at four-digit resolution. Roughly 5 DR-DQ haplotypes were handled as single units for association and clustering because linkage in the cohort was strong. Every discovery cohort repertoire had been produced on one sequencing platform. To decide whether each TCR beta V gene segment behaved as functional or pseudogenic, an earlier analysis of some 570 of the donors relied on high-throughput TCR beta sequencing. Donor age, sex, ethnicity and CMV serostatus were collected together with the repertoire data. An early release covering over 500 HLA-typed donors comprised approximately 290 gigabases of sequencing data and 85 million or so unique TCR sequences. Study-level results and caveats: Compared with the 666-donor mean, donors in an Asian-associated ancestry cluster had fewer N-insertions in productive TCRs, according to a later genetic analysis. Linkage disequilibrium might explain the correlated functional status among segregating V segments, but an unknown experimental factor could not be ruled out. Most CMV-associated TCR beta chains appeared to be HLA-restricted in a later analysis, and the HLA associations seemed to be driven largely by CMV exposure. Presence/absence analyses assumed roughly uniform sequencing depth across donors, an assumption that may not hold. According to a later analysis, TCR association rates differed among HLA loci, with DRB1 alleles showing the most associated TCRs and HLA-C alleles showing the fewest. According to a later analysis, parvovirus B19, influenza, CMV and Epstein-Barr virus appeared linked to several top co-occurrence clusters. A further reported finding was that TCR beta sequences accurately predicted the HLA-A and HLA-B alleles for most subjects in the first cohort. An earlier analysis of roughly 570 of the donors showed that most TCR beta V segments appeared in productive rearrangements either about 87% or about 30% of the time, which broadly matched IMGT annotations. Because some donors lacked HLA typing at each locus, the association tests relied only on the typed subset. When HLA alleles, especially DR and DQ, strongly co-occurred, TCR associations were difficult to assign to individual alleles. This cohort had only TCR beta chains sequenced, and the lack of alpha or paired-chain data limited which features could be detected. The only immune exposure information available for the cohort was CMV serostatus. Some IMGT-functional V segments, including TRBV6-2 and TRBV6-3, could not be distinguished by the 87-base-pair reads and were therefore excluded. Because counts were too low, more than 15 rarely observed V segments, including chromosome 9 orphons, were left out of the earlier analysis of approximately 500 of the donors. A later analysis associated 16,951 TCR beta sequences with specific HLA alleles at a false discovery rate of 0.05. An association between a missense DCLRE1C variant and V-gene and J-gene trimming of TCR beta chains was found in a later genetic analysis and replicated in an independent cohort. A total of fewer than 200 TCR beta chains were listed by the study as associated with cytomegalovirus. Cytomegalovirus status was reported to be diagnosed by the classifier with high specificity and sensitivity in both the original and validation cohorts. A cluster of highly shared sequence variants was judged likely to be a technical artifact of the sequencing pipeline. According to the authors, the approach could potentially be generalized to other disease states and immunological phenotypes. Compared with equally common non-associated chains, HLA-associated TCR beta chains in a later analysis were more clonally expanded and had lower generation probabilities. A few of the identified cytomegalovirus-associated TCR beta chains were confirmed in vitro to be specific for cytomegalovirus antigens. Most TCR sequences were observed very rarely across donors, whereas some public TCRs were present in many individuals.

From the cysteine through the phenylalanine, the CDR3 covers 12 amino acids. Here the CDR3 DNA is all that survives: 36 bases in frame from base 1. Between the V and J ends, shortened by 2 bases and 5 bases respectively, the junction contains 6 bases. As encoded in the germline V gene, CDR1 is SQVTM while CDR2 is ANQGSEA. Comments on this clone: There is no known antigen for this receptor. No quality values exist for individual bases; no much larger clone is one base distant.

The cohort was made up of about 670 healthy bone marrow donors. At the time of sampling, every cohort member was nominally healthy, though immune exposures that went unrecorded were likely present. The donor was CMV seropositive and belonged to the group of 250 to 300 seropositive cohort members. Each donor provided a peripheral blood sample, and peripheral blood mononuclear cells were used for TCR beta sequencing. The Qiagen DNeasy Blood Extraction Kit was used to extract genomic DNA from the blood cell samples. Library generation was performed with the immunoSEQ multiplex PCR assay. For the multiplex PCR, a mixture combining 60 forward primers for TCR Vbeta segments and 13 reverse primers for TCR Jbeta segments was used. The CDR3 region of rearranged TCR beta genes was amplified from genomic DNA by a multiplex PCR assay. The amplified TCR beta libraries were sequenced on the Illumina HiSeq System as 87-base-pair reads. The paper's processing steps were these. A later analysis counted around 72 million unique TCR beta chains across the 700 or so repertoires, and 9.5 million to 11 million of these chains were shared by at least two donors. A nearest-neighbor algorithm error-corrected the raw reads and collapsed the reads into unique sequences, merging closely related sequences to remove PCR and sequencing errors. V, D and J gene segments were assigned by aligning CDR3 sequences to IMGT reference sequences. For a sequence to be retained, at least a six-nucleotide match to both a V gene segment and a J gene segment was required. A rearrangement was called productive if the CDR3 had no stop codons and remained in frame with V and J, and every other rearrangement was called non-productive. CDR3 was defined according to IMGT convention as the region running from the second conserved V-encoded cysteine to the conserved J-encoded phenylalanine. In an earlier analysis of around 600 of the donors, sequences lacking an unambiguous match to a single V gene segment were excluded. An earlier analysis of about 600 of the donors called V segments functional above 56.7% productive rearrangements and segregating when the between-donor standard deviation exceeded 5%. To diagnose cytomegalovirus status from the catalog of TCR beta chain sequences, a statistical classification framework was built. V and J gene assignment, in a later analysis, came from comparing TCR nucleotide sequences with IMGT/GENE-DB human TR gene sequences. Using the TCRdist pipeline, a later analysis assigned CDR3 sequences along with most-parsimonious VDJ recombination scenarios. In a later analysis, each TCR beta chain was defined by its CDR3 amino acid sequence together with its V-gene family, and reads without a unique V-gene family were excluded. A later analysis removed 592 highly shared, low-generation-probability nucleotide sequences to deal with suspected cross-contamination and a sequencing artifact. In a later analysis, a clonal expansion index was calculated for each public chain from normalized within-repertoire ranks of inferred template counts. In a later analysis, generation probabilities were computed using a VDJ recombination model fitted to out-of-frame rearrangements, and the results were checked against IGoR. A later analysis scored TCR-TCR, TCR-HLA and TCR-CMV co-occurrence with hypergeometric tests, applying a repertoire-size bias correction to TCR pairs. False discovery rates were estimated in a later analysis by permuting HLA or CMV assignments 20 times. In a later analysis, co-occurring TCRs were grouped using DBSCAN, and TCRdist sequence similarity was added for clustering within HLA-allele-positive subsets. For co-occurrence clustering, repertoires with fewer than 30,000 or more than 120,000 public chains were excluded, along with four or five repertoires with anomalous nucleotide sharing. TCRdb obtained this table from immuneACCESS and retained in-frame rearrangements with V and J assigned. These tables miss some clones; where compared with another copy, unresolved V genes account for less than half of the shortfall, and the remainder is unexplained. The V and J calls and clone size were taken over from that table, and D and trimming were inferred from the DNA. The sample has 200,000 to 300,000 clones on record, about 83% of them singletons. The ten largest account for more than 1.5% of the sample.

The V gene is TRBV29-1 and the J gene is TRBJ2-2; the D gene is perhaps TRBD1, on 5 matching bases. This receptor was identified in a woman aged 40 to 55 in good health and CMV-seropositive. The sequenced sample was PBMCs. The bases read TGCAGCGTTGAACAGGGAACCGGGGAGCTGTTTTTT. Its protein is CSVEQGTGELFF.